This T cell receptor beta chain was captured by sequencing in a study of beta chain features in type 1 diabetes. Background on the study: Patients shared similar age, gender and cell yields with healthy donors.

All of the sorted populations showed purity greater than 95%. Germline V gene lookup returns CDR1 SGHTA and CDR2 FQGTGA. The CDR3 totals 15 residues. V was pared by 1 base and J by 3 bases, with 1 base of the junction left unmatched. Expressed TCRB transcripts were sequenced after all isolated RNA was converted to cDNA. Produced via immunoSEQ multiplex PCR; TCRdb's table is partial and in-frame only. Among under 450,000 clones listed, 14% were seen once. With respect to this clone: The antigen remains undetermined.

General study findings and limits: Type 1 diabetes patients had VDJ junctions that carried fewer insertions and more deletions.

This clonotype was sampled from a man aged 25 to 40 in good health. The sequenced material came from naive CD4+ T cells from blood. The chain couples TRBV7-3 to TRBJ2-1; the match to TRBD2 covers 9 bases. This CDR3 is CASSLRLADYNEQFF. For the CDR3, the DNA is TGTGCCAGCAGCTTAAGACTAGCGGACTACAATGAGCAGTTCTTC.